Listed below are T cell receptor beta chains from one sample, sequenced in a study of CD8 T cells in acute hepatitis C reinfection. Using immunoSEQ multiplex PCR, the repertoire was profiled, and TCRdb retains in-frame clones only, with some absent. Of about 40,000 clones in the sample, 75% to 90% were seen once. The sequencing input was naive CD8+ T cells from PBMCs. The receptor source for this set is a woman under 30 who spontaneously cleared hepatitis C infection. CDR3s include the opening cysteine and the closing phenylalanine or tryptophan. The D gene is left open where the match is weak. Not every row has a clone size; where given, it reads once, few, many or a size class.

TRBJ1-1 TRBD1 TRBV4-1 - TGCGCCAGCAATGGCCAGAATTACAGGGGAGGCACTGAAGCTTTCTTT CASNGQNYRGGTEAFF
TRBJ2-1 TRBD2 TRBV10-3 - TGTGCCATCAGATTGACTAGCGGGAGATTGGATGAGCAGTTCTTC CAIRLTSGRLDEQFF
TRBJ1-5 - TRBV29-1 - TGCAGCGTTGGGGGAGGTCGTGGGCAGCCCCAGCATTTT CSVGGGRGQPQHF
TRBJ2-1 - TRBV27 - TGTGCCAGCACCATTTCTTGGGACATGGTCGGGAATGAGCAGTTCTTC CASTISWDMVGNEQFF
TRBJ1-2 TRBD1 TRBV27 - TGTGCCAGCAGTCCCTCGGGGGGACAGGGCGATGGCTATGGCTACACCTTC CASSPSGGQGDGYGYTF
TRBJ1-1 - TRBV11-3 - TGTGCCAGCAGCGAAACAGAGTACACTGAAGCTTTCTTT CASSETEYTEAFF
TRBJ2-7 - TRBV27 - TGTGCCAGCAGTCCCCCCCGACAGGACTCCTACGAGCAGTACTTC CASSPPRQDSYEQYF
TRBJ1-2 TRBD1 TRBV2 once TGTGCCAGCAGGAGACAGGGGGCGCGGGGCTACACCTTC CASRRQGARGYTF
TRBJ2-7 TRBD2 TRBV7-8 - TGTGCCAGCAGCCCCCCTATAGCGGGGCCCTACGAGCAGTACTTC CASSPPIAGPYEQYF
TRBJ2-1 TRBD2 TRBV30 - TGTGCCTGGAGTGTTGGACTAGCGGGACAGGTTGAGCAGTTCTTC CAWSVGLAGQVEQFF